The rows below give T cell receptor beta chains drawn from one sample of a study of shared clonotypes between healthy human individuals. This table comes from immunoSEQ multiplex PCR, and its TCRdb copy is limited to in-frame clones, with some not included. This table holds under 600,000 clones, roughly 98% found once. Sequenced material: naive CD8+ T cells sorted from blood. Receptor source: a man aged 25-45 years in good health. The CDR3 runs from the conserved cysteine through the conserved F or W. Fields, in order: CDR3 protein, V gene.

CDR3aa: CASSLGHSGSSYEQYF; v_gene: TRBV28
CDR3aa: CASSQGFLGVLETQYF; v_gene: TRBV14
CDR3aa: CASSRDSELSTDTQYF; v_gene: TRBV5-1
CDR3aa: CSVEEFGTGDSYEQYF; v_gene: TRBV29-1
CDR3aa: CASSVLADTGELFF; v_gene: TRBV9
CDR3aa: CASSQGQPTEQYF; v_gene: TRBV6-4
CDR3aa: CSVDGWTGLHKTGELFF; v_gene: TRBV29-1
CDR3aa: CASSTGQGFGEQYF; v_gene: TRBV7-9
CDR3aa: CASRVEAVRRNEQFF; v_gene: TRBV27
CDR3aa: CASSEGSVSTDTQYF; v_gene: TRBV9
CDR3aa: CASISRYSNQPQHF; v_gene: TRBV28
CDR3aa: CASSSWTVTGELFF; v_gene: TRBV7-9
CDR3aa: CASSPEWGGGYEQYF; v_gene: TRBV5-1
CDR3aa: CASSRDRENTGELFF; v_gene: TRBV18
CDR3aa: CASSLGVAYEQYF; v_gene: TRBV7-9
CDR3aa: CAWSVGSYEQYF; v_gene: TRBV30
CDR3aa: CASSVGLAGAYEQYF; v_gene: TRBV10-2
CDR3aa: CASSGFPEMETQYF; v_gene: TRBV5-1
CDR3aa: CASSPPISRTGELFF; v_gene: TRBV18
CDR3aa: CASSQEGGRAGLSEQYF; v_gene: TRBV4-3
CDR3aa: CSTSGIYGYTF; v_gene: TRBV29-1
CDR3aa: CATSNRVGVEKLFF; v_gene: TRBV15
CDR3aa: CASSLAGTAYEQYF; v_gene: TRBV11-2
CDR3aa: CASSLFFGTGGSYEQYF; v_gene: TRBV28
CDR3aa: CASSWAGTGENEQYF; v_gene: TRBV5-1
CDR3aa: CASSLGGGGYTF; v_gene: TRBV5-5
CDR3aa: CASSLVGRETQYF; v_gene: TRBV7-7
CDR3aa: CASSSQETQYF; v_gene: TRBV18
CDR3aa: CASSFKDREQETQYF; v_gene: TRBV7-9
CDR3aa: CASSRYKGLAGGPTNEQFF; v_gene: TRBV18
CDR3aa: CASSSPVRGGDQPQHF; v_gene: TRBV7-8
CDR3aa: CASSQERGPPLSTQYF; v_gene: TRBV4-3
CDR3aa: CASSLLDTNTGELFF; v_gene: TRBV27
CDR3aa: CASSSPAGVSYNEQFF; v_gene: TRBV7-6
CDR3aa: CASSEWVSSSTDTQYF; v_gene: TRBV2
CDR3aa: CASSLAAEGEYRNEQFF; v_gene: TRBV7-9
CDR3aa: CASSLGPGEAFF; v_gene: TRBV27
CDR3aa: CASSRTGNVQPQHF; v_gene: TRBV6-6
CDR3aa: CASSLQGLSNEKLFF; v_gene: TRBV7-8
CDR3aa: CASSLGQGGQPQHF; v_gene: TRBV5-6
CDR3aa: CASSQASGISEQYF; v_gene: TRBV4-1
CDR3aa: CASSHRAENIQYF; v_gene: TRBV14
CDR3aa: CASSVPGLALDEQFF; v_gene: TRBV2
CDR3aa: CASSLTSGSLNIQYF; v_gene: TRBV7-8
CDR3aa: CASSDFRRSTDTQYF; v_gene: TRBV10-1
CDR3aa: CASSKEPERDRGIYEQYF; v_gene: TRBV21-1
CDR3aa: CASSLGQMNTEAFF; v_gene: TRBV27
CDR3aa: CASSLLPPSRTFNEQFF; v_gene: TRBV5-4
CDR3aa: CASSYALQGFYGYTF; v_gene: TRBV5-5
CDR3aa: CSAKKGLAGGTNTGELFF; v_gene: TRBV29-1
CDR3aa: CSAGQGSYNEQFF; v_gene: TRBV29-1
CDR3aa: CASSEFGPLGYTF; v_gene: TRBV2
CDR3aa: CSVGITGGAGETQYF; v_gene: TRBV29-1
CDR3aa: CATSASGRGEETQYF; v_gene: TRBV7-9
CDR3aa: CASSLRKGAYEQYF; v_gene: TRBV5-5
CDR3aa: CARVFSGSTDTQYF; v_gene: TRBV5-3
CDR3aa: CASSIDRSTYNEQFF; v_gene: TRBV19
CDR3aa: CATSERLAGTDTQYF; v_gene: TRBV15
CDR3aa: CASSLAPGLAGYEQYF; v_gene: TRBV11-2